This is a list of T cell receptor beta chains from one sample in a study of blood T cell repertoires in COVID-19. This table comes from immunoSEQ multiplex PCR, and its TCRdb copy is limited to in-frame clones, with some not included. The table has almost 70,000 clones, approximately 79% seen once. Input material: peripheral blood. The origin of the receptors is a human donor in a cohort sampled during active COVID-19. Each CDR3 is given with its conserved first and last residue. Each record gives: clone size, J gene, D gene, V gene, CDR3 protein, CDR3 DNA. The D gene is left open where the match is weak. Size is omitted from some rows. Given values are once, few, many or a class for expanded clones.

size: .
J: TRBJ1-2
D: TRBD1
V: TRBV6-5
CDR3: CASSFRQGDGYTF
DNA: TGTGCCAGCAGTTTCCGACAGGGGGATGGCTACACCTTC

size: .
J: TRBJ1-5
D: .
V: TRBV6-5
CDR3: CASMQVSNQPQHF
DNA: TGTGCCAGCATGCAGGTTAGCAATCAGCCCCAGCATTTT

size: .
J: TRBJ1-6
D: .
V: TRBV6-6
CDR3: CASRRGGQAYNSPLHF
DNA: TGTGCCAGCAGAAGGGGAGGGCAAGCCTATAATTCACCCCTCCACTTT

size: .
J: TRBJ2-1
D: TRBD2
V: TRBV5-1
CDR3: CASSLRTSGGDEQFF
DNA: TGCGCCAGCAGCCTCCGGACTAGCGGGGGCGATGAGCAGTTCTTC

size: .
J: TRBJ1-2
D: TRBD1
V: TRBV28
CDR3: CASSLVDQGARYYGYTF
DNA: TGTGCCAGCAGTTTAGTTGACCAGGGGGCGCGGTACTATGGCTACACCTTC

size: few
J: TRBJ2-7
D: TRBD1
V: TRBV18
CDR3: CASSPRQGVYEQYF
DNA: TGTGCCAGCTCACCGAGGCAGGGGGTCTACGAGCAGTACTTC

size: few
J: TRBJ1-6
D: .
V: TRBV4-1
CDR3: CASSQDVVGPGGNSPLHF
DNA: TGCGCCAGCAGCCAAGACGTCGTGGGTCCCGGGGGTAATTCACCCCTCCACTTT

size: .
J: TRBJ2-2
D: TRBD1
V: TRBV19
CDR3: CASRTTGARELFF
DNA: TGTGCCAGTAGAACAACAGGGGCCAGGGAGCTGTTTTTT

size: .
J: TRBJ2-2
D: TRBD2
V: TRBV2
CDR3: CASRGLAGPTGELFF
DNA: TGTGCCAGCAGAGGACTAGCGGGTCCGACCGGGGAGCTGTTTTTT

size: few
J: TRBJ2-2
D: TRBD2
V: TRBV7-6
CDR3: CASSEGLAYTGELFF
DNA: TGTGCCAGCAGCGAGGGACTAGCGTACACCGGGGAGCTGTTTTTT

size: .
J: TRBJ1-2
D: TRBD1
V: TRBV2
CDR3: CASKGTASNYGYTF
DNA: TGTGCCAGCAAAGGGACAGCCTCTAACTATGGCTACACCTTC

size: .
J: TRBJ2-5
D: .
V: TRBV7-6
CDR3: CASSPGRGGETQYF
DNA: TGTGCCAGCAGCCCCGGGCGCGGAGGAGAGACCCAGTACTTC

size: .
J: TRBJ2-2
D: .
V: TRBV18
CDR3: CASSPEGWVAGPGELFF
DNA: TGTGCCAGCTCACCGGAGGGGTGGGTCGCGGGGCCCGGGGAGCTGTTTTTT

size: large
J: TRBJ2-1
D: TRBD2
V: TRBV6-4
CDR3: CASSERVAGGPNEQFF
DNA: TGTGCCAGCAGTGAAAGGGTAGCGGGAGGGCCGAATGAGCAGTTCTTC

size: .
J: TRBJ2-2
D: .
V: TRBV5-1
CDR3: CASNGVDTGELFF
DNA: TGCGCCAGCAACGGGGTGGACACCGGGGAGCTGTTTTTT

size: .
J: TRBJ2-2
D: .
V: TRBV9
CDR3: CASKEGVNTGELFF
DNA: TGTGCCAGCAAGGAGGGAGTAAACACCGGGGAGCTGTTTTTT

size: .
J: TRBJ2-5
D: TRBD1
V: TRBV28
CDR3: CASSRLTGIYQETQYF
DNA: TGTGCCAGCAGTCGCCTGACAGGGATTTACCAAGAGACCCAGTACTTC

size: .
J: TRBJ2-7
D: TRBD1
V: TRBV19
CDR3: CASSTGTGIRVYEQYF
DNA: TGTGCCAGTAGTACCGGGACAGGGATCCGAGTCTACGAGCAGTACTTC

size: few
J: TRBJ2-1
D: TRBD2
V: TRBV5-1
CDR3: CASSLILRLAGYNEQFF
DNA: TGCGCCAGCAGCCTGATCCTACGACTAGCGGGCTACAATGAGCAGTTCTTC

size: .
J: TRBJ2-5
D: TRBD1
V: TRBV5-1
CDR3: CASSTGQAGTQYF
DNA: TGCGCCAGCAGCACCGGACAGGCCGGGACCCAGTACTTC

size: .
J: TRBJ2-2
D: .
V: TRBV15
CDR3: CATSTTAKKDTGELFF
DNA: TGTGCCACCAGCACGACAGCTAAGAAGGACACCGGGGAGCTGTTTTTT

size: .
J: TRBJ1-2
D: TRBD1
V: TRBV28
CDR3: CASGTGMGGYTF
DNA: TGTGCCAGCGGGACAGGGATGGGAGGCTACACCTTC

size: .
J: TRBJ1-5
D: TRBD1
V: TRBV2
CDR3: CASRQDRGDNQPQHF
DNA: TGTGCCAGCAGACAAGACAGGGGCGACAATCAGCCCCAGCATTTT

size: few
J: TRBJ2-2
D: .
V: TRBV7-9
CDR3: CASSVTSSGELFF
DNA: TGTGCCAGCAGCGTGACTAGTTCTGGGGAGCTGTTTTTT

size: .
J: TRBJ2-1
D: .
V: TRBV2
CDR3: CASNFDSYNEQFF
DNA: TGTGCCAGCAACTTCGACTCCTACAATGAGCAGTTCTTC

size: few
J: TRBJ1-6
D: .
V: TRBV5-1
CDR3: CASSFDPERSPLHF
DNA: TGCGCCAGCAGCTTCGACCCCGAGCGTTCACCCCTCCACTTT

size: .
J: TRBJ2-3
D: .
V: TRBV7-9
CDR3: CASSFVPDTQYF
DNA: TGTGCCAGCAGCTTCGTCCCAGATACGCAGTATTTT

size: .
J: TRBJ2-3
D: .
V: TRBV5-1
CDR3: CASTRGSDSTDTQYF
DNA: TGCGCCAGCACCCGCGGCAGCGATAGCACAGATACGCAGTATTTT

size: .
J: TRBJ2-3
D: TRBD2
V: TRBV28
CDR3: CASSLGGRGNTQYF
DNA: TGTGCCAGCAGTTTAGGCGGGAGAGGAAATACGCAGTATTTT

size: .
J: TRBJ2-7
D: TRBD2
V: TRBV23-1
CDR3: CASSQWGTSGSKQYF
DNA: TGCGCCAGCAGTCAGTGGGGGACTAGCGGGAGCAAGCAGTACTTC

size: .
J: TRBJ2-1
D: TRBD1
V: TRBV5-1
CDR3: CASRPGQGASEQFF
DNA: TGCGCCAGCAGACCTGGACAGGGGGCGAGTGAGCAGTTCTTC